This TCR beta chain was sequenced during a study of control samples from healthy donors and cancer patients (dated by TCRdb to between 2020 and 2021). Points on this clone: Its antigen remains undetermined. The junction differs from germline at one of its ends, possibly a read error.

Libraries came from the immunoSEQ multiplex PCR assay. The clones in this table, taken by TCRdb from immuneACCESS, are in-frame only. Not every clone is retained; where verified, under half of the shortfall comes from an unresolved V gene, and the cause of the rest is unknown. Across this sample there are about 140,000 clones, with 70% to 90% seen only once. The leading ten clones occupy 8.7% of the sample. From the cysteine through the phenylalanine, the CDR3 covers 12 amino acids. Of all the DNA, just the CDR3 is kept, 36 bases in frame from base 1. The sample taken for sequencing was blood. The TCR comes from a woman aged 25 to 39 in good health. The chain employs TRBV12-3 or TRBV12-4 and TRBJ1-3; 9 junctional bases match TRBD1. The DNA reads as follows: TGTGCCAGCAGTTTAGCGGACAGGGGACAACATTTT. Translated, it reads CASSLADRGQHF.